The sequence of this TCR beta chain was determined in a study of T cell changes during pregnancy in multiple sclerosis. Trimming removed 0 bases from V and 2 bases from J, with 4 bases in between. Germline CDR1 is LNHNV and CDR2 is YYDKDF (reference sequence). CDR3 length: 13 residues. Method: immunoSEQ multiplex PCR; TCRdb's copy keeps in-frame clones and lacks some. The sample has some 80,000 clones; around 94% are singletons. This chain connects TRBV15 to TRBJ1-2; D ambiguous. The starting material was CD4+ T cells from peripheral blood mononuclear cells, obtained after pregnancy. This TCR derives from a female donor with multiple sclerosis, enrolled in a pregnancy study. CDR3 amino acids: CATSRDRNYGYTF. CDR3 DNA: TGTGCCACCAGCAGAGACAGGAACTATGGCTACACCTTC.